A single sample gave rise to the 10 T cell receptor beta chains below, sequenced in a study of a mutant IDH1 vaccine in newly diagnosed glioma. The sample's time point: week 11, during vaccination. The vaccine gave 300 ug of a 20-mer mutant IDH1 peptide subcutaneously per dose. Only in-frame clones appear in the TCRdb table, and some are missing; sequencing was by immunoSEQ multiplex PCR. The sample lists some 130,000 clones, around 80% occurring once. Antigens for these TCRs are unknown. The input for sequencing was PBMCs, taken from a glioma patient whose treatment included an IDH1 peptide vaccine. These receptor sequences come from a middle-aged man with glioma.

J is TRBJ1-6 and V is TRBV18; no reliable D call. Per the germline V gene, CDR1 is KGHSH and CDR2 is LQKENI. V was trimmed by 3 bases and J by 7 bases, leaving 10 bases between them. The CDR3 extends over 14 amino acids. CDR3 DNA sequence: TGTGCCAGCTCACCCGGCACCCGAAATTCACCCCTCCACTTT. Translation: CASSPGTRNSPLHF.

V usage is TRBV27 and J usage is TRBJ2-1; 10 bases align to TRBD2. V lost 1 base, J lost 0 bases, and 6 bases stayed unmatched. This CDR3 comprises 18 residues. CDR1 MNHEY and CDR2 SMNVEV come from the germline V gene (reference sequence). This chain's CDR3 is CASSLWTSGFSSYNEQFF. The CDR3 coding sequence is TGTGCCAGCAGTTTATGGACTAGCGGATTCAGCTCCTACAATGAGCAGTTCTTC.

The chain links TRBV5-1 to TRBJ2-1, with D perhaps being TRBD1 or TRBD2 (6 bases each). Per germline, CDR1 SGHRS and CDR2 YFSETQ. The V end lost 3 bases, the J end lost 0 bases, and 10 bases lay between the germline ends. The CDR3 sequence is 15 residues long. The CDR3 sequence: CASSSEGVSYNEQFF. CDR3 sequence (DNA): TGCGCCAGCAGCTCGGAGGGGGTCTCCTACAATGAGCAGTTCTTC.

This rearrangement joins TRBV5-1 to TRBJ1-6; a possible D gene is TRBD1 (6 bases). With 2 bases removed from V and 10 bases from J, the gap between germline ends came to 13 bases. CDR3 length: 14 amino acids. Germline V gene lookup returns CDR1 SGHRS and CDR2 YFSETQ. As DNA, the CDR3 is TGCGCCAGCAGCTTCGGGACAAGGGACTCACCCCTCCACTTT. Translated: CASSFGTRDSPLHF. The full variable domain, completed using reference TRBV5-1 and TRBJ1-6, is KAGVTQTPRYLIKTRGQQVTLSCSPISGHRSVSWYQQTPGQGLQFLFEYFSETQRNKGNFPGRFSGRQFSNSRSEMNVSTLELGDSALYLCASSFGTRDSPLHFGNGTRLTVT.

This clone was seen once. V is TRBV15 and J is TRBJ2-3, with 10 positions matching TRBD1. CDR3 length: 15 amino acids. V trimming: 4 bases; J trimming: 3 bases; junction bases outside the gene matches: 4. Germline lookup yields CDR1 LNHNV and CDR2 YYDKDF (reference sequence). CDR3 amino acids: CATSTGDRGTDTQYF. The CDR3 DNA sequence: TGTGCCACCAGCACCGGGGACAGGGGAACAGATACGCAGTATTTT.

The V call is TRBV5-1, the J call TRBJ2-7, with D perhaps being TRBD1 or TRBD2 (6 bases each). The CDR3 runs to 15 residues. CDR1 SGHRS and CDR2 YFSETQ come from the germline V gene. V was pared by 1 base and J by 0 bases, with 11 bases between. The CDR3 here is CASSLNGGISYEQYF. CDR3 DNA sequence: TGCGCCAGCAGCTTGAACGGGGGCATCTCCTACGAGCAGTACTTC.

The V gene is TRBV7-9, the J gene TRBJ1-5; the match to TRBD1 covers 8 bases. This CDR3 contains 17 residues. Germline V gene data show CDR1 as SEHNR and CDR2 as FQNEAQ (reference sequence). V lost 1 base and J lost 6; bases outside the gene matches: 11. CDR3 region: CASSLGSGQGAGQPQHF. The CDR3 region has the DNA TGTGCCAGCAGCTTAGGTTCAGGGCAGGGGGCTGGTCAGCCCCAGCATTTT.

The chain couples TRBV19 to TRBJ1-6, with D possibly matching TRBD1 (5 bases). The CDR3 runs to 14 residues. V dropped 5 bases and J dropped 4 bases, with 9 bases sitting between them. Per germline, CDR1 LNHDA and CDR2 SQIVND (reference sequence). CDR3 sequence reads: CASSPGGYNSPLHF. The CDR3 DNA reads TGTGCCAGTAGTCCCGGGGGATATAATTCACCCCTCCACTTT.

The chain links TRBV19 to TRBJ2-1; 12 nucleotides match TRBD2. Germline V gene sequence: CDR1 LNHDA, CDR2 SQIVND (reference sequence). The ends lost 7 bases at V and 10 bases at J; junction bases unmatched: 17. The length of the CDR3 is 17 residues. The CDR3 spells CASTPLSSGGAAKEQFF. For the CDR3, the DNA is TGTGCCAGTACTCCATTATCTAGCGGGGGGGCCGCGAAAGAGCAGTTCTTC.

This clone was counted at least ten times. The rearrangement joins TRBV30 to TRBJ1-4, with 9 bases aligning to TRBD1. The CDR3 is 15 amino acids. Trimming at V came to 3 bases and at J to 7 bases, leaving 9 bases not matched to a gene. From germline, CDR1 is GTSNPN and CDR2 SVGIG (reference sequence). Here the CDR3 reads CAWRSGGQGFEKLFF. DNA of the CDR3: TGTGCCTGGAGAAGTGGGGGACAGGGATTTGAAAAACTGTTTTTT.